Below are 8 T cell receptor beta chains sequenced from a single sample in a study of metastatic and nonmetastatic thyroid tumors. Patients were all untreated before their thyroid surgery. TCRdb re-clonotyped the PCR reads via MiXCR. The sample lists 15,000 to 20,000 clones, 28% occurring once. Sequencing was done on a sample of tumor tissue. The receptor set was obtained from a female donor with papillary thyroid cancer or a benign thyroid nodule (not recorded which). Some clones in this sample may be carry-over from other donors' samples.

V usage is TRBV4-3 and J usage is TRBJ2-7; D gene ambiguous. Germline CDR1 and CDR2: LGHNA and YSLEER. Trimming removed 0 bases at V and 6 bases at J, with 15 bases between. The CDR3 loop spans 15 amino acids. CDR3 loop: CASSQDKVGIGEQYF. CDR3 nucleotide sequence: TGCGCCAGCAGCCAAGATAAGGTAGGGATCGGCGAGCAGTACTTC.

The chain uses TRBV20-1 and TRBJ1-5; possibly TRBD1 for D (5 bases). The V gene lost 4 bases and the J gene lost 3 bases, with 13 bases spanning the gap. The CDR3 spans 14 residues. CDR1 and CDR2 from the germline V gene are DFQATT and SNEGSKA (reference sequence). CDR3 DNA: TGCAGTGCTATGAAGGGACGGATCAATCAGCCCCAGCATTTT. Amino acid sequence: CSAMKGRINQPQHF.

This rearrangement joins TRBV20-1 to TRBJ2-1; D might be TRBD1 (6 bases). From germline, CDR1 is DFQATT and CDR2 SNEGSKA (reference sequence). CDR3 length: 14 residues. V was cut by 4 bases and J by 7 bases, with 17 bases left in between. Here the CDR3 reads CSATDSSTGNEQFF. Written as DNA, the CDR3 is TGCAGTGCTACGGACAGCAGTACGGGTAATGAGCAGTTCTTC.

This clone appeared many times. This rearrangement joins TRBV5-8 to TRBJ1-6; possibly TRBD1 for D (6 bases). The CDR3 loop spans 14 amino acids. Per the germline V gene, CDR1 is SGHTS and CDR2 is YDEGEE. The V and J ends lost 2 bases and 7 bases respectively, with 10 bases between them. CDR3 DNA: TGTGCCAGCAGCTTTTACAGGGAAAATTCACCCCTCCACTTT. It codes for CASSFYRENSPLHF. Based on the CDR3 plus reference TRBV5-8 and TRBJ1-6, the full variable domain is EAGVTQSPTHLIKTRGQQATLRCSPISGHTSVYWYQQALGLGLQFLLWYDEGEERNRGNFPPRFSGRQFPNYSSELNVNALELEDSALYLCASSFYRENSPLHFGNGTRLTVT.

The J gene is TRBJ2-7, the V gene TRBV7-2; 7 bases agree with TRBD1. Germline V lookup: CDR1 SGHTA, CDR2 FQGNSA. V was pared by 4 bases and J by 5 bases, with 11 bases of the junction left unmatched. This CDR3 comprises 15 residues. The CDR3 sequence is CASSYSGTGADEQYF. The CDR3 DNA reads as TGTGCCAGCAGCTACTCCGGAACAGGGGCCGACGAGCAGTACTTC.

This clone was detected ten times or more. The rearrangement uses TRBV5-1 and TRBJ1-2, with D uncertain. The CDR3 contains 12 residues. Trimming left V 0 bases short and J 8 bases short, with 8 bases between. CDR1 and CDR2 from the germline V gene are SGHRS and YFSETQ. The CDR3 reads CASSLDAEGYTF. The CDR3 DNA reads as TGCGCCAGCAGCTTGGATGCTGAAGGCTACACCTTC. Filled out from reference TRBV5-1 and TRBJ1-2, the complete variable domain reads KAGVTQTPRYLIKTRGQQVTLSCSPISGHRSVSWYQQTPGQGLQFLFEYFSETQRNKGNFPGRFSGRQFSNSRSEMNVSTLELGDSALYLCASSLDAEGYTFGSGTRLTVV.

The rearrangement uses TRBV6-2 or TRBV6-3 and TRBJ2-7; 8 positions agree with TRBD2. The V and J ends lost 5 bases and 4 bases, in that order; junction bases with no gene match: 13. The germline gives CDR1 MNHEY, CDR2 SVGEGT. CDR3 length: 16 residues. CDR3 coding DNA: TGTGCCAGCAGTCAACCTCCTACTAGCGGAGCTTACGAGCAGTACTTC. Translated: CASSQPPTSGAYEQYF.

A few counts support this clone. In DNA form, the CDR3 reads TGTGCCAGCAGTTTGCGGGTCAACTATGGCTACACCTTC. Translation: CASSLRVNYGYTF. The chain joins TRBV12-3 or TRBV12-4 to TRBJ1-2; no clear D gene. V gave up 3 bases and J gave up 2 bases, with 7 bases separating them. This CDR3 is 13 amino acids long.